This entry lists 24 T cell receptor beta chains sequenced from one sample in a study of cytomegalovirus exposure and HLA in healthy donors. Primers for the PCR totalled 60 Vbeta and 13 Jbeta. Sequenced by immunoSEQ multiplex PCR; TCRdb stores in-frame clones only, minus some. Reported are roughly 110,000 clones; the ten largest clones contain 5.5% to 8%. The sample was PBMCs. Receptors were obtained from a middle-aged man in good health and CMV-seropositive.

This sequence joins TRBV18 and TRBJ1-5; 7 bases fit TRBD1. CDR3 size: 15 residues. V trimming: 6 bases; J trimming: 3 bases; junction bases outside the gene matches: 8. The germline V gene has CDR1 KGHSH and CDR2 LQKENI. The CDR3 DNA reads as TGTGCCAGCTCGTTGTCGACAGGGTACAATCAGCCCCAGCATTTT. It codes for CASSLSTGYNQPQHF.

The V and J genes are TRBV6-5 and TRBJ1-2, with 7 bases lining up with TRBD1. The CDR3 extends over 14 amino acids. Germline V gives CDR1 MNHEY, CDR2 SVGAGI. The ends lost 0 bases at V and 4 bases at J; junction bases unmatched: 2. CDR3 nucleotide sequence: TGTGCCAGCAGTTACTCGGCAGGGGGCTATGGCTACACCTTC. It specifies CASSYSAGGYGYTF.

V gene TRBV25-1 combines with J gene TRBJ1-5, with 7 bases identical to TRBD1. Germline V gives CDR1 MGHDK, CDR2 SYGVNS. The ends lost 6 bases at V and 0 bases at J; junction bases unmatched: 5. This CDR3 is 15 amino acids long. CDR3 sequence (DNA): TGTGCCAGCAGCGGGACAGAATATAGCAATCAGCCCCAGCATTTT. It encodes CASSGTEYSNQPQHF.

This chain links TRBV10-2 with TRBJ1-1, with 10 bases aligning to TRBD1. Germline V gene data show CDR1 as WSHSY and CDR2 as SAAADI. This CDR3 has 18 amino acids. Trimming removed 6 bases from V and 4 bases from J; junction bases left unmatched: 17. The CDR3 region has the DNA TGCGCCAGCAGAAAATCCGGGACAGGGGCCGGGCCCGGCACTGAAGCTTTCTTT. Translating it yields CASRKSGTGAGPGTEAFF.

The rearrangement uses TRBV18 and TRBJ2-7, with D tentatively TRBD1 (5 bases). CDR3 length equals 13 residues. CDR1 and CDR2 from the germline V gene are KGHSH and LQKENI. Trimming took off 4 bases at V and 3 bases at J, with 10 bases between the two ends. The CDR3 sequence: CASSLRQIYEQYF. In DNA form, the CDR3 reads TGTGCCAGCTCACTGAGACAGATCTACGAGCAGTACTTC.

CDR3 residues: CASSRGWGQGSSGANVLTF. CDR3 bases: TGTGCCAGCAGCAGGGGTTGGGGACAGGGAAGCTCTGGGGCCAACGTCCTGACTTTC. V and J are TRBV7-2 and TRBJ2-6; TRBD1 aligns across 9 bases. The CDR3 has 19 amino acids. Trimming removed 5 bases from V and 0 bases from J; junction bases left unmatched: 11. The V gene's germline CDR1 is SGHTA and CDR2 FQGNSA.

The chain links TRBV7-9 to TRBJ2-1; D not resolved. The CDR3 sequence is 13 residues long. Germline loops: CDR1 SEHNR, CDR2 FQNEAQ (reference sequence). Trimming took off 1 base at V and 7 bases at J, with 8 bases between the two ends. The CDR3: CASSLGALNEQFF. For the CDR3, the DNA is TGTGCCAGCAGCTTAGGAGCCTTGAATGAGCAGTTCTTC.

The CDR3 reads CASSVQGGRLNEQYF. The CDR3 nucleotides are TGTGCCAGCAGCGTACAGGGTGGTAGGTTGAACGAGCAGTACTTC. The chain uses TRBV28 and TRBJ2-7; D might be TRBD1 (6 bases). The V end lost 6 bases, the J end lost 5 bases, and 20 bases lay between the germline ends. The CDR3 runs 15 residues. Per germline, CDR1 MDHEN and CDR2 SYDVKM.

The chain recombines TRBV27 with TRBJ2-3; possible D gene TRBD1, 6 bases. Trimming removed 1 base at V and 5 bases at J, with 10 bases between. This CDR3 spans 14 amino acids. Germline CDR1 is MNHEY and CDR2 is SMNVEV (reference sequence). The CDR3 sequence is CASSLYRVGDTQYF. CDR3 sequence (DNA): TGTGCCAGCAGTTTATACAGGGTCGGAGATACGCAGTATTTT.

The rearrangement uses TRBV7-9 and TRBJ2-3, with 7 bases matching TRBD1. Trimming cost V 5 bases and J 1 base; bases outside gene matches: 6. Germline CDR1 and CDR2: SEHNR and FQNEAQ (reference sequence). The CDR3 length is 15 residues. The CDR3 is CASSTRGQGTDTQYF. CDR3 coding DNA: TGTGCCAGCAGCACGCGCGGACAGGGCACAGATACGCAGTATTTT. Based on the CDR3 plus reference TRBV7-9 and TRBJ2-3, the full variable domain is DTGVSQNPRHKITKRGQNVTFRCDPISEHNRLYWYRQTLGQGPEFLTYFQNEAQLEKSRLLSDRFSAERPKGSFSTLEIQRTEQGDSAMYLCASSTRGQGTDTQYFGPGTRLTVL.

The CDR3 protein is CASIPPGSNEQFF. In DNA, the CDR3 is TGTGCCAGCATCCCTCCGGGAAGCAATGAGCAGTTCTTC. The chain uses TRBV6-5 and TRBJ2-1, with D tentatively TRBD2 (5 bases). Trimming stripped 7 bases from V and 6 bases from J, with 13 bases between. This CDR3 spans 13 amino acids. Germline V gene lookup returns CDR1 MNHEY and CDR2 SVGAGI.

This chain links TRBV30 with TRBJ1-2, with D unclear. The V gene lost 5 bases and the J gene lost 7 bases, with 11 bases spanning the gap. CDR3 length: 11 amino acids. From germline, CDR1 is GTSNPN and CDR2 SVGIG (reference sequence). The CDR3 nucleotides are TGTGCCTGGGAAGCTGGGAGTGGCTACACCTTC. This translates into CAWEAGSGYTF.

In DNA form, the CDR3 reads TGTGCCAGCAGCGCCCAAGGACAGGGAGAGACCCAGTACTTC. Residues: CASSAQGQGETQYF. The rearrangement joins TRBV9 to TRBJ2-5, with 8 bases matching TRBD1. V dropped 3 bases and J dropped 4; count of bases not matched to a gene: 5. The CDR3 loop spans 14 amino acids. The germline V gene encodes CDR1 SGDLS and CDR2 YYNGEE.

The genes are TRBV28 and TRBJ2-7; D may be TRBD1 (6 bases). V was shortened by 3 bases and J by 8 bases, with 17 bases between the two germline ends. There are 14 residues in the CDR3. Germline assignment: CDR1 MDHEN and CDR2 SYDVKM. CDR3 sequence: CASSFRDIVSQQYF. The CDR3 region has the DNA TGTGCCAGCAGTTTCCGGGACATAGTTTCCCAGCAGTACTTC.

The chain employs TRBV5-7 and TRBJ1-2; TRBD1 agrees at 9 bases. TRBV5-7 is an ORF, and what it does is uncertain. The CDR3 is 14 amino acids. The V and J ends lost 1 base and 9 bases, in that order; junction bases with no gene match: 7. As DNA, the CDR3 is TGTGCCAGCAGCTTGTTCGGACAGGGGAGAAGCTACACCTTC. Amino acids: CASSLFGQGRSYTF.

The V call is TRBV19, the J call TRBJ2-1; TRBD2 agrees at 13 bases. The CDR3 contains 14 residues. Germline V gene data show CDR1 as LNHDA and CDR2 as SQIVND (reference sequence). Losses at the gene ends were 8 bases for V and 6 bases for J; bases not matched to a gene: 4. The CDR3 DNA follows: TGTGCCAGTCGACTAGCGGGAGGCTCCAATGAGCAGTTCTTC. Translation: CASRLAGGSNEQFF.

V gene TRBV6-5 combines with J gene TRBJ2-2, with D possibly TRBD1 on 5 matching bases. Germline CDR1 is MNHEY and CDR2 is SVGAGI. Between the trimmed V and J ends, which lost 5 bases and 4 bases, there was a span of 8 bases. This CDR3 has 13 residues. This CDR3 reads CASSDTGTGELFF. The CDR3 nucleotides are TGTGCCAGCAGTGACACAGGCACCGGGGAGCTGTTTTTT.

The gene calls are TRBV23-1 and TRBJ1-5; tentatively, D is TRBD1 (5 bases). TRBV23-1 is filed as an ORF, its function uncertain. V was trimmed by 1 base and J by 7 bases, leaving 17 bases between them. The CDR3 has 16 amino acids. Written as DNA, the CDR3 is TGCGCCAGCAGTCAATTAGAGGACATATCAGGACAGCCCCAGCATTTT. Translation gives CASSQLEDISGQPQHF.

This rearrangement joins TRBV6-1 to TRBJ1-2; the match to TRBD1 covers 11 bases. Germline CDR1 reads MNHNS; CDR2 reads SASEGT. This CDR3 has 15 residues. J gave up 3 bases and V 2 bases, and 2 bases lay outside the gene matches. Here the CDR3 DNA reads TGTGCCAGCAGTGAAAGGGACAGGGGGGACTATGGCTACACCTTC. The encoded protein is CASSERDRGDYGYTF.

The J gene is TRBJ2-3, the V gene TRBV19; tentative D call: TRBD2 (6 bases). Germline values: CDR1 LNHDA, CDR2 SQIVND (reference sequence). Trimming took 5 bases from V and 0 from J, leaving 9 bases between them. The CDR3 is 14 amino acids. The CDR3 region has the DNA TGTGCCAGTAGTGTGCGGGGAAGCACAGATACGCAGTATTTT. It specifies CASSVRGSTDTQYF. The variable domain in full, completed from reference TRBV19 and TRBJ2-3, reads DGGITQSPKYLFRKEGQNVTLSCEQNLNHDAMYWYRQDPGQGLRLIYYSQIVNDFQKGDIAEGYSVSREKKESFPLTVTSAQKNPTAFYLCASSVRGSTDTQYFGPGTRLTVL.

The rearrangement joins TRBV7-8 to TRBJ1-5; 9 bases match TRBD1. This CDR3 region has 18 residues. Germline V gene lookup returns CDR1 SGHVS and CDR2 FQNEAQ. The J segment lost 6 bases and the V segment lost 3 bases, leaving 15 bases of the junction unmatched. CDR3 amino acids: CASSFISPGQGMFQPQHF. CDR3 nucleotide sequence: TGTGCCAGCAGCTTCATTAGCCCGGGACAGGGTATGTTTCAGCCCCAGCATTTT.

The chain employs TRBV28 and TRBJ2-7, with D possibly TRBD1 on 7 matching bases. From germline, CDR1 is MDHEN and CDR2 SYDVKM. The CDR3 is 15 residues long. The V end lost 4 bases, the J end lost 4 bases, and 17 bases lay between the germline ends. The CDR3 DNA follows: TGTGCCAGCAGTTCCCAGGGGGGAATTCCTTACGAGCAGTACTTC. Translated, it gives CASSSQGGIPYEQYF.

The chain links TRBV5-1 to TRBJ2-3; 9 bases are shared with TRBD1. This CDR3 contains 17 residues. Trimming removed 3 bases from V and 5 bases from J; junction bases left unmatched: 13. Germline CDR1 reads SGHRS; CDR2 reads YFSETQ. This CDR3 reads CASSSPSQGAFRDTQYF. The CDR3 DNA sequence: TGCGCCAGCAGCTCACCTTCACAGGGGGCCTTTAGAGATACGCAGTATTTT.

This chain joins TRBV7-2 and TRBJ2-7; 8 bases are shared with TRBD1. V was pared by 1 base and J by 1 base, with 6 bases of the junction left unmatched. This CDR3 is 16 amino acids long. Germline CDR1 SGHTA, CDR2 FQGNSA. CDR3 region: CASSLVAGQGSYEQYF. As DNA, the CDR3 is TGTGCCAGCAGCTTAGTGGCCGGACAGGGTTCCTACGAGCAGTACTTC.